Presented here are 20 T cell receptor beta chains from one specimen sequenced in a study of T cells in Graves' hyperthyroidism and ophthalmopathy. RNA transcripts gave rise to amplified TCR beta CDR3 regions. A set of HTBI primers served as the primers for a first-round RT-PCR of the TCR CDR3. TCRdb passed the multiplex PCR reads through MiXCR, listing each CDR3 protein once. Altogether approximately 430,000 distinct CDR3 sequences are present, approximately 14% being singletons, with the ten largest covering approximately 7.5%. Sample: blood. These TCRs come from a woman aged 18-29 years with Graves' hyperthyroidism.

This clonotype was observed at least ten times. The genes are TRBV7-3 and TRBJ2-5, with D tentatively TRBD1 or TRBD2 (5 bases each). CDR1 is SGHTA, CDR2 FQGTGA, per germline. The CDR3 is 13 amino acids. V was shortened by 1 base and J by 5 bases, with 8 bases between the two germline ends. The CDR3 bases are TGTGCCAGCAGCTTAAACTGGGGGGAGACCCAGTACTTC. This encodes CASSLNWGETQYF.

The V gene is TRBV18, the J gene TRBJ1-1; maybe TRBD1 (5 bases). The CDR3 runs 14 residues. Per germline, CDR1 KGHSH and CDR2 LQKENI. V lost 0 bases, J lost 11 bases, and 16 bases lay in between. The DNA for the CDR3 is TGTGCCAGCTCACCACCGGTCGCTGGGGGTTGGGCTTTCTTT. Residues: CASSPPVAGGWAFF.

This clonotype was seen repeatedly, ten times or more. V usage is TRBV18 and J usage is TRBJ2-3; D is uncertain. Germline loops: CDR1 KGHSH, CDR2 LQKENI. The CDR3 is 16 amino acids. With 0 bases removed from V and 2 bases from J, the gap between germline ends came to 12 bases. The CDR3 DNA sequence: TGTGCCAGCTCACCACCTCGTCGGAAAGACACAGATACGCAGTATTTT. This gives the protein CASSPPRRKDTDTQYF.

This clonotype was counted ten times or more. The chain employs TRBV7-9 and TRBJ2-2; TRBD2 is a possible D gene (6 bases). Germline CDR1 SEHNR, CDR2 FQNEAQ (reference sequence). This CDR3 spans 14 amino acids. Deletions cut 8 bases from V and 2 bases from J, with 12 bases between. CDR3: CASGTGLNTGELFF. In nucleotides, the CDR3 is TGTGCCAGCGGAACGGGACTTAACACCGGGGAGCTGTTTTTT. The variable domain in full, completed from reference TRBV7-9 and TRBJ2-2, reads DTGVSQNPRHKITKRGQNVTFRCDPISEHNRLYWYRQTLGQGPEFLTYFQNEAQLEKSRLLSDRFSAERPKGSFSTLEIQRTEQGDSAMYLCASGTGLNTGELFFGEGSRLTVL.

V usage is TRBV14 and J usage is TRBJ1-1; D gene ambiguous. V lost 4 bases and J lost 3, with 12 bases in between. Germline V CDR1 and CDR2: SGHDN, FVKESK. CDR3 length equals 14 residues. The DNA of the CDR3 is TGTGCCAGCAGCCGTAGAGACGACTACACTGAAGCTTTCTTT. This codes for CASSRRDDYTEAFF.

At least ten counts were recorded for this clonotype. The gene calls are TRBV20-1 and TRBJ2-1; 8 bases are a match to TRBD2. CDR1 DFQATT and CDR2 SNEGSKA come from the germline V gene (reference sequence). With V trimmed by 1 base and J by 4 bases, 6 bases remained unmatched. The CDR3 has 15 amino acids. The CDR3 spells CSARGVASGYNEQFF. DNA of the CDR3: TGCAGTGCTAGAGGAGTGGCTAGCGGGTACAATGAGCAGTTCTTC.

This clonotype was picked up many times. This chain links TRBV7-8 with TRBJ1-6, with D unresolved. Germline CDR1 and CDR2: SGHVS and FQNEAQ. The V end was cut by 6 bases, the J end by 9 bases, with 18 bases between. This CDR3 is 15 amino acids long. CDR3 in DNA: TGTGCCAGCAGGGGGTCCGGACTCGGGATTTCACCCCTCCACTTT. Translation: CASRGSGLGISPLHF.

Many counts were recorded for this clonotype. The chain links TRBV6-1 to TRBJ2-1; D could derive from TRBD1 or TRBD2 (5 bases each). CDR1 and CDR2 from the germline V gene are MNHNS and SASEGT. V was shortened by 3 bases and J by 5 bases, with 14 bases between the two germline ends. The CDR3 length is 15 residues. CDR3 protein: CASSDGRLGHNEQFF. The CDR3 DNA is TGTGCCAGCAGTGATGGCAGATTGGGACACAATGAGCAGTTCTTC.

This clonotype was detected only a few times. CDR3 residues: CASSNHWAGNTGELFF. The CDR3 nucleotides read TGTGCCAGCAGCAATCATTGGGCGGGGAACACCGGGGAGCTGTTTTTT. V and J are TRBV27 and TRBJ2-2; a weak D match, TRBD2 (5 bases). The CDR3 consists of 16 residues. CDR1 and CDR2 (germline): MNHEY, SMNVEV (reference sequence). Deletions cut 6 bases from V and 1 base from J, with 15 bases between.

The sample holds a few counts of this clonotype. The chain combines TRBV6-1 with TRBJ1-4; 9 bases are a match to TRBD1. Trimming at V came to 1 base and at J to 6 bases, leaving 3 bases not matched to a gene. The CDR3 is made up of 15 amino acids. Germline loops: CDR1 MNHNS, CDR2 SASEGT. CDR3 nucleotides: TGTGCCAGCAGTGAAGGCGGGACAGGGTATGAAAAACTGTTTTTT. Translation: CASSEGGTGYEKLFF.

This clonotype was detected ten times or more. The CDR3, as DNA: TGCGCCAGCACTACGAATCCGACCACGGGCGAAGCTTTCTTT. This codes for CASTTNPTTGEAFF. J is TRBJ1-1 and V is TRBV5-1; D is uncertain. The length of the CDR3 is 14 residues. Germline V CDR1 and CDR2: SGHRS, YFSETQ. The V end lost 6 bases, the J end lost 8 bases, and 20 bases lay between the germline ends. The full variable domain, completed using reference TRBV5-1 and TRBJ1-1, is KAGVTQTPRYLIKTRGQQVTLSCSPISGHRSVSWYQQTPGQGLQFLFEYFSETQRNKGNFPGRFSGRQFSNSRSEMNVSTLELGDSALYLCASTTNPTTGEAFFGQGTRLTVV.

This clonotype was detected many times. The chain has TRBV5-1 and TRBJ1-5; maybe TRBD1 (5 bases). Trimming took 1 base from V and 8 from J, leaving 13 bases between them. Germline lookup yields CDR1 SGHRS and CDR2 YFSETQ. The CDR3 runs 14 residues. The DNA for the CDR3 is TGCGCCAGCAGCTTGCGGAGGCCCAGGGAGCCCCAGCATTTT. Amino acids: CASSLRRPREPQHF. Filled out from reference TRBV5-1 and TRBJ1-5, the complete variable domain reads KAGVTQTPRYLIKTRGQQVTLSCSPISGHRSVSWYQQTPGQGLQFLFEYFSETQRNKGNFPGRFSGRQFSNSRSEMNVSTLELGDSALYLCASSLRRPREPQHFGDGTRLSIL.

The rearrangement links TRBV29-1 to TRBJ2-1; 10 bases align to TRBD1. With V trimmed by 2 bases and J by 7 bases, 14 bases remained unmatched. The CDR3 runs 17 residues. Germline V gives CDR1 SQVTM, CDR2 ANQGSEA. This CDR3 is CSVEQTRQGAVWNEQFF. DNA of the CDR3: TGCAGCGTTGAACAAACCCGACAGGGGGCTGTTTGGAATGAGCAGTTCTTC.

In this sample, this clonotype turned up many times. The chain has TRBV24-1 and TRBJ2-3; D is unresolved. V was shortened by 6 bases and J by 0 bases, with 12 bases between the two germline ends. The CDR3 runs to 15 residues. Germline V gene data show CDR1 as KGHDR and CDR2 as SFDVKD. The CDR3 region has the DNA TGTGCCACCAGTCAGGAGACTCAGAGCACAGATACGCAGTATTTT. Protein: CATSQETQSTDTQYF.

In its sample, this clonotype was seen a few times. The chain carries TRBV5-1 and TRBJ1-2; no clear D. This CDR3 region has 13 residues. V gave up 4 bases and J gave up 4 bases, with 11 bases separating them. CDR1 and CDR2 (germline): SGHRS, YFSETQ. The CDR3 sequence is CASSDTATYGYTF. The DNA of the CDR3 is TGCGCCAGCAGCGACACAGCGACCTATGGCTACACCTTC.

This clonotype was counted ten times or more. The chain combines TRBV2 with TRBJ1-5; perhaps TRBD1 as D (6 bases). Germline V gene lookup returns CDR1 SNHLY and CDR2 FYNNEI. This CDR3 has 16 amino acids. Trimming cost V 5 bases and J 1 base, with 15 bases left between them. CDR3 residues: CASSSQGLESNQPQHF. The DNA of the CDR3 is TGTGCCAGCAGTTCACAGGGTTTAGAAAGCAATCAGCCCCAGCATTTT.

This clonotype was observed many times. The chain uses TRBV5-1 and TRBJ2-3; TRBD2 might be the D (7 bases). CDR1 and CDR2 (germline): SGHRS, YFSETQ. This CDR3 is 16 amino acids long. Trimming stripped 0 bases from V and 0 bases from J, with 11 bases between. CDR3 protein: CASSLEAGASTDTQYF. DNA of the CDR3: TGCGCCAGCAGCTTGGAGGCGGGGGCAAGCACAGATACGCAGTATTTT.

This clonotype came up many times. The V gene is TRBV20-1, the J gene TRBJ2-5; 7 bases are a match to TRBD2. The CDR3 sequence is 14 residues long. V gave up 0 bases and J gave up 0 bases; unmatched junction bases: 1. In germline, CDR1 is DFQATT, CDR2 SNEGSKA (reference sequence). CDR3: CSARDGTNQETQYF. The CDR3 DNA reads TGCAGTGCTAGAGACGGGACTAACCAAGAGACCCAGTACTTC.

This clonotype was picked up many times. The V gene is TRBV29-1, the J gene TRBJ1-1, with a weak D call TRBD1 (5 bases). Germline V gives CDR1 SQVTM, CDR2 ANQGSEA. Trimming shortened V by 3 bases and J by 0 bases, and 8 bases separated the two germline ends. The CDR3 length is 13 residues. CDR3 residues: CSVEQGMNTEAFF. The CDR3, as DNA: TGCAGCGTTGAGCAGGGAATGAACACTGAAGCTTTCTTT.

This clonotype was seen only a few times. This chain connects TRBV5-4 to TRBJ2-2; the D is unclear. CDR3 length equals 15 residues. Germline V gives CDR1 SGHNT, CDR2 YYREEE (reference sequence). V was trimmed by 4 bases and J by 5 bases, leaving 15 bases between them. This CDR3 reads CASSNIRRLTGELFF. CDR3 coding DNA: TGTGCCAGCAGCAATATAAGGCGACTTACCGGGGAGCTGTTTTTT. Together with reference TRBV5-4 and TRBJ2-2, the CDR3 gives the full variable domain: ETGVTQSPTHLIKTRGQQVTLRCSSQSGHNTVSWYQQALGQGPQFIFQYYREEENGRGNFPPRFSGLQFPNYSSELNVNALELDDSALYLCASSNIRRLTGELFFGEGSRLTVL.